The present T cell receptor (beta chain) was sequenced within a study of cytomegalovirus exposure and HLA in healthy donors. The PCR employed 60 Vbeta primers together with 13 Jbeta primers. Clones were read by immunoSEQ multiplex PCR, and TCRdb kept only the in-frame ones, dropping some. Of under 300,000 clones listed, roughly two thirds are singletons. Study conclusions and caveats: In a later analysis, several top co-occurrence clusters appeared linked to parvovirus B19, influenza, CMV and Epstein-Barr virus.

The CDR3 length is 18 residues. Trimming removed 0 bases at V and 1 base at J, with 16 bases between. Germline CDR1 and CDR2: SGDLS and YYNGEE. Note on this clone: What it binds is not known.

The chain employs TRBV9 and TRBJ2-2; maybe TRBD2 (5 bases). The receptor's source is a female donor in good health and CMV-seronegative. The specimen was PBMCs. CDR3 sequence: CASSVAPPAGLNTGELFF. As DNA, the CDR3 is TGTGCCAGCAGCGTAGCGCCCCCGGCGGGCCTGAACACCGGGGAGCTGTTTTTT.